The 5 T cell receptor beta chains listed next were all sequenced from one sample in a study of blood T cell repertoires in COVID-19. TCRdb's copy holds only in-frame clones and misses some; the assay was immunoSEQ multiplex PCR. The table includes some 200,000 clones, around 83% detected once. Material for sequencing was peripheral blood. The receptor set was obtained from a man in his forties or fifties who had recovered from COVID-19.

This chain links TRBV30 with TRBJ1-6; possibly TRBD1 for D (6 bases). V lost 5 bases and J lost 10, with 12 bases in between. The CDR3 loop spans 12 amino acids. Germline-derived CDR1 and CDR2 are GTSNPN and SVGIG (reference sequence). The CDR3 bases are TGTGCCTGGGGGACAACTGCATCACCCCTCCACTTT. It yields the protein CAWGTTASPLHF.

The CDR3 spells CASSYSGLADYEQYF. CDR3 bases: TGTGCCAGCAGTTACTCCGGACTAGCGGACTACGAGCAGTACTTC. V and J are TRBV6-2 or TRBV6-3 and TRBJ2-7, with TRBD2 identical over 10 bases. The V gene end was trimmed by 0 bases and the J gene end by 3 bases; junction bases not matched to a gene: 2. Germline-derived CDR1 and CDR2 are MNHEY and SVGEGT. This CDR3 comprises 15 residues.

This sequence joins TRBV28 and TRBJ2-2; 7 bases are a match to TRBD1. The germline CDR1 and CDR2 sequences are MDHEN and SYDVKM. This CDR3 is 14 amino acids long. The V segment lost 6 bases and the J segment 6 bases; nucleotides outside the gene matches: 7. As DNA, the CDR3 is TGTGCCAGCAGGGGGACAGTCAACGCCGGGGAGCTGTTTTTT. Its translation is CASRGTVNAGELFF.

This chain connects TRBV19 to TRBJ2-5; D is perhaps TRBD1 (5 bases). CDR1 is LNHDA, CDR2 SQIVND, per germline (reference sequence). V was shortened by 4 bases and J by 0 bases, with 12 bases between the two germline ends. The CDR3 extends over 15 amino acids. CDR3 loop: CASSRAGRHQETQYF. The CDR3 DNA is TGTGCCAGTAGTAGGGCAGGGCGCCACCAAGAGACCCAGTACTTC.

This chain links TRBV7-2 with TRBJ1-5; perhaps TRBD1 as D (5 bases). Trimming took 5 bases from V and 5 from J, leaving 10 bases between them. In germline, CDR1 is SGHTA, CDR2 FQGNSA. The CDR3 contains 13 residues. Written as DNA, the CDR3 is TGTGCCAGCAGCCTAAAGACAGATCAGCCCCAGCATTTT. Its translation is CASSLKTDQPQHF. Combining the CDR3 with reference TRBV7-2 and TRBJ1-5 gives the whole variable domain GAGVSQSPSNKVTEKGKDVELRCDPISGHTALYWYRQSLGQGLEFLIYFQGNSAPDKSGLPSDRFSAERTGGSVSTLTIQRTQQEDSAVYLCASSLKTDQPQHFGDGTRLSIL.